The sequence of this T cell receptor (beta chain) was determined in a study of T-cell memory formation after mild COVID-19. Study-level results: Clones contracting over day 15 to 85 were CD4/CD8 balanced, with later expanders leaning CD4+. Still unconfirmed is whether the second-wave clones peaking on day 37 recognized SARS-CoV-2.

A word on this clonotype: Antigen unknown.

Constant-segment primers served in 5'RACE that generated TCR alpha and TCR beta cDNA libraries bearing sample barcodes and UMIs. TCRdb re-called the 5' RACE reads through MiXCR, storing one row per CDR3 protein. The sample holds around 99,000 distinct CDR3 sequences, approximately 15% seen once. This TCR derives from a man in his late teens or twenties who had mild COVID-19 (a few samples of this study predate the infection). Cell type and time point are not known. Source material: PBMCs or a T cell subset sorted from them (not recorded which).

CDR3 DNA: TGTGCCTGGAGTGTTGGTTCGTACGAGCAGTACTTC. It specifies CAWSVGSYEQYF. The chain employs TRBV30 and TRBJ2-7, with unresolved D. V shed 0 bases and J shed 4 bases, with 7 bases lying between them. This CDR3 region has 12 residues. The germline V gene encodes CDR1 GTSNPN and CDR2 SVGIG (reference sequence).